The clone carrying this T cell receptor (beta chain) has only a few counts. Its specificity is unknown. This sample is part of a study of T cell repertoires in cytomegalovirus infection. Background on the study: Based on public TCR beta signatures, there were indications of CMV infection and of a matching HLA type. The study, taken as a whole, reports: Within the response measured ex vivo, HLA-C-restricted CMV-specific TCR beta clonotypes were dominant. Identification of carriers of CMV plus the relevant HLA was performed using cumulative public TCR beta family frequency.

Trimming left V 1 base short and J 0 bases short, with 9 bases between. This CDR3 has 16 residues. Germline CDR1 MGHRA, CDR2 YSYEKL. TCRdb reprocessed the reads with MiXCR, giving one entry per CDR3 protein. In the table there are 300,000 to 400,000 distinct CDR3 sequences, roughly 29% of which are singletons. The chain is built from TRBV4-1 and TRBJ1-4; D is ambiguous. The sequencing used cultured PBMCs, collected from culture after CMV antigen stimulation. This sequence was found in a human donor in good health (CMV status not recorded). Some clones in this sample may be carry-over from other donors' samples. The CDR3 sequence is CASSQGGSATNEKLFF. The CDR3 DNA sequence: TGCGCCAGCAGCCAAGGCGGATCTGCAACTAATGAAAAACTGTTTTTT.